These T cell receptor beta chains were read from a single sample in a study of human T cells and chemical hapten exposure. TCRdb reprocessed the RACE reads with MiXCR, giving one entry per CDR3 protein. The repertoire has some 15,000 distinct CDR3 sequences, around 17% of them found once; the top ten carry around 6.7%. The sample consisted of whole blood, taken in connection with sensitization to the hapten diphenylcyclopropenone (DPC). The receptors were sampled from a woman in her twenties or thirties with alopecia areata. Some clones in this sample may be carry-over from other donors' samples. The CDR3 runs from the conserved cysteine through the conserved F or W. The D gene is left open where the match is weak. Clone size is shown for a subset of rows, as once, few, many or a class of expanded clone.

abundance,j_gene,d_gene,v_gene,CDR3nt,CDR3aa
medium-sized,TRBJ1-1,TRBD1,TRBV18,TGTGCCAGCTCAGGGGACAGGGGGCGGAGCACTGAAGCTTTCTTT,CASSGDRGRSTEAFF
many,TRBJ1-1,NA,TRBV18,TGTGCCAGCTCACCACTTACACAGGGTAAAGACACTGAAGCTTTCTTT,CASSPLTQGKDTEAFF
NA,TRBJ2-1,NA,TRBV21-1,TGTGCCAGCAGCAACGGGACTAGCGGGAGGAGGAATGAGCAGTTCTTC,CASSNGTSGRRNEQFF
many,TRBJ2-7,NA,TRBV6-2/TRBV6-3,TGTGCCAGCTCCCCTATCAGGGGCCACGAGCAGTACTTC,CASSPIRGHEQYF
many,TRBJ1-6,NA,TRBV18,TGTGCCAGCTCACCACCAGCGTCCGGGGGCAATTCACCCCTCCACTTT,CASSPPASGGNSPLHF
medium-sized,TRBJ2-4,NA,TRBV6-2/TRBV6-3,TGTGCCAGCAGTTTGGACGGCAAAAACATTCAGTACTTC,CASSLDGKNIQYF
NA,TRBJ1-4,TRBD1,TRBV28,TGTGCCAGCAGGACAGGGAAGGGCGAAAAACTGTTTTTT,CASRTGKGEKLFF
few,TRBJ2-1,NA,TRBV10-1,TGCGCCAGCAGTGAGTCGGTCAGGGCTGATGAGCAGTTCTTC,CASSESVRADEQFF
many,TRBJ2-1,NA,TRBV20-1,TGCAGTGCTCCGGGGATAGGCAATGAGCAGTTCTTC,CSAPGIGNEQFF
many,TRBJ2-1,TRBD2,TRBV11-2,TGTGCCAGCAGCTCCGGGACTAGATGGTACAATGAGCAGTTCTTC,CASSSGTRWYNEQFF
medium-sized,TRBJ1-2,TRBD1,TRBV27,TGTGCCAGCAGCCCTATTAGACAGGGTTACTATGGCTACACCTTC,CASSPIRQGYYGYTF
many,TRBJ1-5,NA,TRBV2,TGTGCCGCAAGCTCAGGGATGAGGCAGCCCCAGCATTTT,CAASSGMRQPQHF
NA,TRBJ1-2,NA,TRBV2,TGTGCCAGCAGTTTGTCAGGGTTCGAATCGGGCTACACCTTC,CASSLSGFESGYTF
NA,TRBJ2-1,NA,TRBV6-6,TGTGCCAGCAGTTTCCGAGGGGGGGATGAGCAGTTCTTC,CASSFRGGDEQFF
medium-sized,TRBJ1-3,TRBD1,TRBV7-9,TGTGCCAGCAGCTTATTCGTCGGTAGGACAGGGAGCTCTGGAAACACCATATATTTT,CASSLFVGRTGSSGNTIYF
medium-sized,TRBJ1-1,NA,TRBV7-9,TGTGCCAGCAGCCACACCAGGGGAGGGCTCATGAACACTGAAGCTTTCTTT,CASSHTRGGLMNTEAFF
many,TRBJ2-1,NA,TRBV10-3,TGTGCCATCAGTGACCTCAATGAGCAGTTCTTC,CAISDLNEQFF
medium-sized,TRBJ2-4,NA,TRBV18,TGTGCCAGCTCACCACCCTTCGTAGCCAAAAACATTCAGTACTTC,CASSPPFVAKNIQYF
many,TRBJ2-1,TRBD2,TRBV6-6,TGTGCCAGCAGTCCCACCGGGACTAGCGGGAGTAGTATGTTCTTC,CASSPTGTSGSSMFF
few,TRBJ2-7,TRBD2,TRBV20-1,TGCAGTGCTGAAAGAGGGACTAGCGGGAGTAACGAGCAGTACTTC,CSAERGTSGSNEQYF
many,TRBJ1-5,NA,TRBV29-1,TGCAGCGTTCAGGACGGGACTCAGCCCCAGCATTTT,CSVQDGTQPQHF
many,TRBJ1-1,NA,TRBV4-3,TGCGCCAGCAGCCAAGATCTAGGGTACACTGAAGCTTTCTTT,CASSQDLGYTEAFF
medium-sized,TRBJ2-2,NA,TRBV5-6,TGTGCCAGCAACCAGGGGGGCAACACCGGGGAGCTGTTTTTT,CASNQGGNTGELFF
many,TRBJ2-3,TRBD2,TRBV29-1,TGCAGCGCTAGCGGGAGGCTTCTCACAGATACGCAGTATTTT,CSASGRLLTDTQYF
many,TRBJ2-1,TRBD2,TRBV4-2,TGTGCCAGCGCACTCATTACTAGCGGGGATTACAATGAGCAGTTCTTC,CASALITSGDYNEQFF
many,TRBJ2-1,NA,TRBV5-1,TGCGCCAGCAGCTCCAGGTTGCGCAATGAGCAGTTCTTC,CASSSRLRNEQFF
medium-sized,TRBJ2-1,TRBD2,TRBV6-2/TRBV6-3,TGTGCCAGCAGAAAGAGCGGGAGCCCCTACAATGAGCAGTTCTTC,CASRKSGSPYNEQFF
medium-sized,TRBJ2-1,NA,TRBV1,TGCACCAGCAGCTACGTGACTAGCTCCTACAATGAGCAGTTCTTC,CTSSYVTSSYNEQFF
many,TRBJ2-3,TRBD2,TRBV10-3,TGTGCCATCAGTGAGTCGTCAGGGACTAGCGGGAGAGCCAGGGGACATACGCAGTATTTT,CAISESSGTSGRARGHTQYF
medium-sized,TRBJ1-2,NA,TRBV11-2,TGTGCCAGCAGCTTCGGAGTTCTCCGCAACTATGGCTACACCTTC,CASSFGVLRNYGYTF
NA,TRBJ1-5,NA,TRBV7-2,TGTGCCAGCAGCTTAGTATTGAATCAGCCCCAGCATTTT,CASSLVLNQPQHF
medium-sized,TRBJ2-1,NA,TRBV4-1,TGCGCCAGCAGCCAAGATTCCGGAGGTTTCAATGAGCAGTTCTTC,CASSQDSGGFNEQFF
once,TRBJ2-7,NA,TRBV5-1,TGCGCCAGCAGCGAGGGACCGATACCCTGGGAGCAGTACTTC,CASSEGPIPWEQYF
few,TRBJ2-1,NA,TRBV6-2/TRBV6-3,TGTGCCAGCAGTCCATACTTATACAATGAGCAGTTCTTC,CASSPYLYNEQFF
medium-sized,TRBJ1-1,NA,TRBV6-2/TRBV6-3,TGTGCCAGCAAGTCACAGGGGAACACTGAAGCTTTCTTT,CASKSQGNTEAFF
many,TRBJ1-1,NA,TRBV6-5,TGTGCCAGCAGTTACGCGGGGTTGAACACTGAAGCTTTCTTT,CASSYAGLNTEAFF
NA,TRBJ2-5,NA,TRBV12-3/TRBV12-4,TGTGCCAGCAGTTTGGCCTCCACGGAAGGACTGAAAGAGACCCAGTACTTC,CASSLASTEGLKETQYF
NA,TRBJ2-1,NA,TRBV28,TGTGCCAGCAGTCTCTCTTACAATGAGCAGTTCTTC,CASSLSYNEQFF
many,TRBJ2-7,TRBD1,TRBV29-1,TGCAGCGGCGGACAGGGAAGCCACGAGCAGTACTTC,CSGGQGSHEQYF
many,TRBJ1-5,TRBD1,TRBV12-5,TGTGCTAGTGGTCGGGGACAGGGGATGGGAGTGAATCAGCCCCAGCATTTT,CASGRGQGMGVNQPQHF
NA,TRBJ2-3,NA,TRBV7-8,TGTGCCAGCAGCTTAGTGGCGGGGGCTAGCACAGATACGCAGTATTTT,CASSLVAGASTDTQYF
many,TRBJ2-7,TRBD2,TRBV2,TGTGCCAGCAGTGTGGCTCTAGCGGGCCACTCCTACGAGCAGTACTTC,CASSVALAGHSYEQYF